The rows below give T cell receptor beta chains drawn from one sample of a study of CD8+ T cells in alopecia areata. Only in-frame clones appear in the TCRdb table, and some are missing; sequencing was by immunoSEQ multiplex PCR. The table shows around 190,000 clones, with roughly 70% occurring only once. The sample in question was CD4+ T cells sorted from blood, obtained at approximately week 49, from a patient treated with tofacitinib. These receptor sequences come from a human donor with alopecia areata. CDR3s include the opening cysteine and the closing phenylalanine or tryptophan. Clone size is stated in some rows and not others, as once, few, many or a class when expanded.

v_gene	abundance	j_gene	CDR3aa
TRBV30	-	TRBJ1-4	CAWGLSNEKLFF
TRBV23-1	-	TRBJ1-6	CASSRGQENSPLHF
TRBV7-9	-	TRBJ1-5	CASSADRADQPQHF
TRBV25-1	-	TRBJ2-5	CASRADGETQYF
TRBV29-1	few	TRBJ2-5	CSVGGTLTKTQYF
TRBV30	once	TRBJ2-1	CAWNNGGEEFF
TRBV30	-	TRBJ2-3	CAWTVLGGRTDTQYF
TRBV7-2	-	TRBJ2-3	CASSTQLGQYF
TRBV29-1	-	TRBJ2-3	CSVEVWTGPGRTDTQYF
TRBV29-1	-	TRBJ2-1	CSVPGGNEQFF
TRBV19	few	TRBJ1-2	CASLREGYGYTF
TRBV6-1	-	TRBJ2-3	CASSDRRSSTDTQYF
TRBV30	few	TRBJ1-4	CAWSVPDREWLFNEKLFF
TRBV7-9	-	TRBJ2-7	CASSLERTGEYEQYF
TRBV6-1	-	TRBJ1-5	CASSELALGASNQPQHF
TRBV10-3	few	TRBJ2-5	CAISVQETQYF
TRBV29-1	-	TRBJ2-5	CSVEGTGGKTQYF
TRBV6-1	-	TRBJ1-2	CASRPRDRGGYTF
TRBV29-1	-	TRBJ1-1	CSVRTGDLNTEAFF
TRBV15	-	TRBJ2-5	CATSRDGTHQETQYF
TRBV6-6	-	TRBJ2-1	CASSYGLAGNNEQFF
TRBV28	few	TRBJ2-1	CASTTGNEQFF
TRBV30	-	TRBJ2-5	CAWSRGLETQYF
TRBV29-1	-	TRBJ1-4	CSVYSVGSEKLFF
TRBV7-2	-	TRBJ2-3	CASSLFVSLGEGPDTQYF
TRBV9	-	TRBJ1-5	CASSVGIRGDQPQHF
TRBV5-1	few	TRBJ2-6	CASSLQRASSGANVLTF
TRBV27	few	TRBJ1-5	CASSPPGLNNQPQHF
TRBV7-2	few	TRBJ1-2	CASSPRAGVGYGYTF
TRBV5-6	few	TRBJ2-1	CASSPGGYEQFF
TRBV29-1	few	TRBJ2-5	CSVEAPGSFGETQYF
TRBV15	-	TRBJ2-7	CATSQQGGAYEQYF
TRBV19	once	TRBJ2-1	CASSSRLAGVNEQFF
TRBV30	-	TRBJ1-1	CAWSALQNTEAFF
TRBV30	-	TRBJ1-1	CAWSVQGRDTEAFF
TRBV5-8	-	TRBJ1-5	CASSRTLPTQHF
TRBV30	-	TRBJ1-5	CAWAGIGNQPQHF
TRBV30	few	TRBJ2-7	CAWRLKGQGLREQYF
TRBV29-1	-	TRBJ2-3	CSVVLGGDTQYF
TRBV7-2	-	TRBJ2-1	CASSRGQGSLNEQFF
TRBV29-1	few	TRBJ1-2	CSVRDGGRQDGYTF
TRBV29-1	few	TRBJ1-1	CSVGGPGMNTEAFF
TRBV9	-	TRBJ1-1	CASSPGLNTEAFF
TRBV25-1	once	TRBJ2-7	CASSEWAGLSEQYF
TRBV7-3	-	TRBJ1-1	CASSSQWNTEAFF
TRBV25-1	-	TRBJ2-7	CASSSDLSYEQYF
TRBV5-6	-	TRBJ2-6	CASLRRSGANVLTF
TRBV29-1	-	TRBJ2-7	CSVARTTGDEQYF
TRBV29-1	few	TRBJ2-7	CSVKDGTHEQYF
TRBV30	few	TRBJ1-1	CAWSVMRAEAFF
TRBV11-3	-	TRBJ2-3	CASSLDRASGTWTDTQYF
TRBV7-9	few	TRBJ2-5	CASSLGVETQYF